This T cell receptor beta chain was sequenced during a study of patients and donors after allogeneic stem cell transplantation. This CDR3 has 14 residues. Germline V CDR1 and CDR2: ENHRY, SYGVKD. Trimming took 2 bases from V and 1 from J, leaving 8 bases between them. TCRdb redid the calling of the RT-PCR reads with MiXCR, one entry per CDR3 protein. The data hold about 70,000 distinct CDR3 sequences, with about 30% observed a single time. Material for sequencing was blood, either unsorted or a sorted T cell fraction (not recorded which). The source is a human donor who was either an allogeneic HSCT recipient or a stem cell or donor lymphocyte infusion donor (not recorded which). It is not recorded whose cells these are; they may come from a transplant donor. The V call is TRBV10-3, the J call TRBJ2-5, with D unresolved. The CDR3 loop is CAISELSSQETQYF. The DNA of the CDR3 is TGTGCCATCAGTGAGCTCAGTTCCCAAGAGACCCAGTACTTC.